The T cell receptor beta chain described here comes from a study of OX40 agonist ivuxolimab in advanced cancers. Study results and caveats: Some patients without response likewise showed low normalized clonal expansion.

Of note for this clone: Antigen specificity is unknown.

Only in-frame clones appear in the TCRdb table, and some are missing; sequencing was by immunoSEQ multiplex PCR. The sample lists over 80,000 clones, approximately 86% occurring once. V was shortened by 7 bases and J by 5 bases, with 14 bases between the two germline ends. Looked up from germline, CDR1 is LNHDA and CDR2 is SQIVND (reference sequence). The CDR3 runs 13 residues. This rearrangement joins TRBV19 to TRBJ2-5; perhaps TRBD1 as D (5 bases). The sequence was collected from an adult with an advanced solid tumor such as melanoma, head and neck, liver or kidney cancer. The source was CD4+ or CD8+ T cells sorted from blood, collected in a trial of the OX40 agonist ivuxolimab. Here the CDR3 reads CASKAAGQETQYF. The DNA of the CDR3 is TGTGCCAGTAAGGCGGCAGGGCAGGAGACCCAGTACTTC.